This passage covers 6 T cell receptor beta chains from one sample sequenced in a study of blood T cell repertoires in COVID-19. TCRdb keeps only in-frame clones here, not all; method: immunoSEQ multiplex PCR. The table records about 160,000 clones, approximately 80% of them present only once. Sequenced sample: peripheral blood. Source of these receptors: a man aged 60-69 years with acute or convalescent COVID-19.

The rearrangement joins TRBV2 to TRBJ2-7; 7 bases align to TRBD1. The CDR3 sequence is 12 residues long. V lost 8 bases, J lost 0 bases, and 1 base stayed unmatched. CDR1 and CDR2 (germline): SNHLY, FYNNEI. This CDR3 reads CASGDSSYEQYF. As DNA, the CDR3 is TGTGCCAGCGGGGACAGCTCCTACGAGCAGTACTTC.

This clone has a handful of counts. CDR3: CASSTRTGRNTEAFF. CDR3 DNA: TGCGCCAGCAGCACCAGGACAGGGAGGAACACTGAAGCTTTCTTT. V is TRBV4-1 and J is TRBJ1-1; 8 bases match TRBD1. J lost 1 base, V lost 5 bases, and 6 bases had no gene match. The CDR3 covers 15 residues. CDR1 and CDR2 from the germline V gene are MGHRA and YSYEKL.

This clone was observed a few times. The J gene is TRBJ1-4, the V gene TRBV6-5; 7 nucleotides match TRBD1. The CDR3 is 13 amino acids. CDR1 and CDR2 from the germline V gene are MNHEY and SVGAGI. V lost 10 bases to trimming and J lost 7 bases; unmatched junction nucleotides: 9. CDR3 in amino acids: CATHSTGSEKLFF. CDR3 in DNA: TGTGCCACCCATTCGACAGGGAGTGAAAAACTGTTTTTT.

The chain employs TRBV2 and TRBJ2-1; TRBD1 matches 8 bases. Losses at the gene ends were 5 bases for V and 8 bases for J; bases not matched to a gene: 14. CDR1 and CDR2 from the germline V gene are SNHLY and FYNNEI. CDR3 length: 16 residues. In nucleotides, the CDR3 is TGTGCCAGCAGTAAAGGGGAGCACAGGGGGATTGATGAGCAGTTCTTC. This sequence encodes CASSKGEHRGIDEQFF.

This rearrangement joins TRBV19 to TRBJ2-2; D may be TRBD1 (6 bases). Trimming took 9 bases from V and 3 from J, leaving 14 bases between them. CDR1 and CDR2 from the germline V gene are LNHDA and SQIVND (reference sequence). The CDR3 length is 14 residues. The chain's CDR3 is CASADSQHTGELFF. The DNA of the CDR3 is TGTGCCAGCGCGGACAGTCAACACACCGGGGAGCTGTTTTTT.

The rearrangement links TRBV3-1 (or the pseudogene TRBV3-2) to TRBJ1-5; tentative D call: TRBD1 (6 bases). V was cut by 5 bases and J by 3 bases, with 14 bases left in between. Per germline, CDR1 LGHDT and CDR2 YNNKEL (reference sequence). The CDR3 has 15 residues. The CDR3 nucleotides are TGTGCCAGCAGCAGCACTACAGGGCTCAATCAGCCCCAGCATTTT. Its translation is CASSSTTGLNQPQHF.